The clone carrying this TCR beta chain was detected once. This CDR3 is 14 amino acids long. Germline V gene data show CDR1 as SNHLY and CDR2 as FYNNEI. V trimming: 4 bases; J trimming: 3 bases; junction bases outside the gene matches: 3. Methods used by the authors: Estimates of nucleated cell counts were drawn from the amplification of reference gene primers. The table came from immunoSEQ multiplex PCR; TCRdb's copy has only in-frame clones and leaves some out. V and J calls and clone size come straight from that table; D and trimming were deduced from the DNA. The table shows 270,000 or so clones, with around 89% occurring only once. These data originate in a study of blood T cell repertoires in COVID-19. Study context: Whether acute or convalescent, the COVID-19 samples came from the United States, Italy and Spain.

Sequences were obtained from peripheral blood. The sequence was obtained from a man aged 40-49 years with acute or convalescent COVID-19. This chain connects TRBV2 to TRBJ1-5, with TRBD1 matching 7 bases. The chain's CDR3 is CASSVGQVNQPQHF. The CDR3 DNA reads as TGTGCCAGCAGTGTAGGACAGGTCAATCAGCCCCAGCATTTT.